The 23 T cell receptor beta chains listed next were all sequenced from one sample in a study of human T cells and chemical hapten exposure. Documented time point: pre-sensitization, week 0. Sample treatment: therapeutic diphenylcyclopropenone sensitization with weekly scalp DPC. TCRdb analysed the RACE reads with MiXCR anew, one entry per CDR3 protein. Of about 380,000 distinct CDR3 sequences listed, roughly 5.3% are singletons. Material: whole blood, obtained in connection with sensitization to the hapten diphenylcyclopropenone (DPC). These TCRs come from a woman aged 45-65 years with alopecia areata. Some clones in this sample may be carry-over from other donors' samples.

At least ten counts were recorded for this clonotype. The V and J genes are TRBV12-3 or TRBV12-4 and TRBJ2-2; 7 positions agree with TRBD2. V trimming: 6 bases; J trimming: 6 bases; junction bases outside the gene matches: 4. The CDR3 has 13 amino acids. This CDR3 is CASSKLAAGELFF. The CDR3 DNA reads as TGTGCCAGCAGCAAGCTAGCGGCCGGGGAGCTGTTTTTT.

This clonotype was found many times. The chain uses TRBV28 and TRBJ2-2; 11 nucleotides line up with TRBD2. Germline trimming cut 5 bases from V and 5 bases from J; bases unmatched to any gene: 13. The germline gives CDR1 MDHEN, CDR2 SYDVKM. This CDR3 region has 18 residues. In DNA form, the CDR3 reads TGTGCCAGCAGTCCCACACCGGGACTAGCGGAGATTACCGGGGAGCTGTTTTTT. It translates to CASSPTPGLAEITGELFF.

This clonotype has only a few counts. The chain is built from TRBV7-8 and TRBJ1-5; D gene ambiguous. Trimming took 2 bases from V and 2 from J, leaving 7 bases between them. Germline V gene lookup returns CDR1 SGHVS and CDR2 FQNEAQ. There are 14 residues in the CDR3. The CDR3, as DNA: TGTGCCAGCAGCTTACAGGAGCGCAATCAGCCCCAGCATTTT. It translates to CASSLQERNQPQHF.

This chain links TRBV30 with TRBJ1-2; D gene ambiguous. V lost 4 bases and J 4 bases, leaving 13 bases between the germline ends. The CDR3 runs 13 residues. Germline V CDR1 and CDR2: GTSNPN, SVGIG (reference sequence). The CDR3 sequence: CAWIGDGVYGYTF. Written as DNA, the CDR3 is TGTGCCTGGATTGGAGACGGTGTCTATGGCTACACCTTC. The full variable domain, completed using reference TRBV30 and TRBJ1-2, is SQTIHQWPATLVQPVGSPLSLECTVEGTSNPNLYWYRQAAGRGLQLLFYSVGIGQISSEVPQNLSASRPQDRQFILSSKKLLLSDSGFYLCAWIGDGVYGYTFGSGTRLTVV.

This clonotype showed up many times. This chain connects TRBV7-8 to TRBJ1-1, with D possibly matching TRBD1 (6 bases). The CDR3 covers 15 residues. Trimming pared 3 bases from V and 4 bases from J, leaving 15 bases between. The V gene's germline CDR1 is SGHVS and CDR2 FQNEAQ. This CDR3 is CASSLSKGVSTEAFF. The CDR3 coding sequence is TGTGCCAGCAGCTTGAGTAAGGGGGTTAGCACTGAAGCTTTCTTT.

This clonotype showed up just a few times. This chain joins TRBV20-1 and TRBJ1-4; 9 bases fit TRBD1. V was pared by 0 bases and J by 8 bases, with 7 bases of the junction left unmatched. CDR1 is DFQATT, CDR2 SNEGSKA, per germline (reference sequence). This CDR3 comprises 15 residues. This CDR3 reads CSARDTDRGGEKLFF. For the CDR3, the DNA is TGCAGTGCTAGAGATACGGACAGGGGTGGAGAAAAACTGTTTTTT.

V and J are TRBV9 and TRBJ2-1; 14 nucleotides agree with TRBD2. The CDR3 runs to 16 residues. Germline V gives CDR1 SGDLS, CDR2 YYNGEE. V shed 4 bases, J shed 7 bases, and the junction held 7 bases outside the gene matches. This CDR3 is CASSTPRTSGGNEQFF. The DNA for the CDR3 is TGTGCCAGCAGCACCCCAAGGACTAGCGGGGGGAATGAGCAGTTCTTC.

This clonotype was seen ten or more times. The gene calls are TRBV6-2 or TRBV6-3 and TRBJ2-5; TRBD2 might be the D (5 bases). Looked up from germline, CDR1 is MNHEY and CDR2 is SVGEGT. This CDR3 is 15 amino acids long. The V end lost 5 bases, the J end lost 1 base, and 14 bases lay between the germline ends. This chain's CDR3 is CASSHPRESQETQYF. The CDR3 region has the DNA TGTGCCAGCAGTCATCCAAGGGAGTCCCAAGAGACCCAGTACTTC.

In this sample, this clonotype turned up a few times. CDR3 bases: TGTGCCAGCAGACTAGCGAACTACAATGAGCAGTTCTTC. Encoded protein: CASRLANYNEQFF. The chain recombines TRBV28 with TRBJ2-1, with 7 bases aligning to TRBD2. CDR3 length equals 13 residues. With 6 bases clipped from V and 3 bases from J, the junction kept 2 bases outside the gene matches. Per germline, CDR1 MDHEN and CDR2 SYDVKM.

This clonotype was seen repeatedly, ten times or more. The genes are TRBV18 and TRBJ2-3; a weak D match, TRBD2 (6 bases). Trimming took off 3 bases at V and 0 bases at J, with 13 bases between the two ends. The CDR3 covers 16 residues. Germline assignment: CDR1 KGHSH and CDR2 LQKENI. The CDR3 loop is CASSPPLGRSTDTQYF. Here the CDR3 DNA reads TGTGCCAGCTCACCCCCCCTAGGGAGGAGCACAGATACGCAGTATTTT.

This clonotype was picked up many times. The J gene is TRBJ2-7, the V gene TRBV4-3; 9 nucleotides match TRBD2. Germline V gene lookup returns CDR1 LGHNA and CDR2 YSLEER. The J segment lost 3 bases and the V segment lost 4 bases, leaving 4 bases of the junction unmatched. This CDR3 is built from 14 residues. The CDR3 spells CASSPGLAHYEQYF. The DNA of the CDR3 is TGCGCCAGCAGCCCGGGACTAGCCCACTACGAGCAGTACTTC.

Details on this clonotype: One junction end does not reproduce the germline sequence, and a read error may be involved. The chain employs TRBV28 and TRBJ2-2; weak D call: TRBD1 (7 bases). CDR1 and CDR2 (germline): MDHEN, SYDVKM. There are 15 residues in the CDR3. CDR3 sequence: CASCFWDRLAGELFF. DNA for the CDR3: TGTGCCAGCTGTTTCTGGGACAGACTAGCCGGGGAGCTGTTTTTT.

The gene calls are TRBV20-1 and TRBJ2-3; TRBD1 is a possible D gene (6 bases). Germline loops: CDR1 DFQATT, CDR2 SNEGSKA (reference sequence). This CDR3 comprises 15 residues. V lost 3 bases and J 2 bases, leaving 15 bases between the germline ends. The CDR3 sequence: CSASTLAGVTDTQYF. The CDR3 DNA reads TGCAGTGCTAGTACTCTGGCAGGGGTCACAGATACGCAGTATTTT.

This clonotype was seen at least ten times. This chain connects TRBV7-6 to TRBJ2-3, with 8 bases matching TRBD2. Unmatched junction bases numbered 3, after V lost 2 bases and J lost 2 bases. This CDR3 contains 15 residues. Germline values: CDR1 SGHVS, CDR2 FNYEAQ. The CDR3 sequence: CASSLKREPTDTQYF. The CDR3 DNA reads TGTGCCAGCAGCTTAAAGCGGGAGCCCACAGATACGCAGTATTTT.

This clonotype was picked up a small number of times. The chain carries TRBV5-1 and TRBJ1-6; D might be TRBD1 (5 bases). This CDR3 is 17 amino acids long. The V end was cut by 0 bases, the J end by 0 bases, with 10 bases between. The germline V gene has CDR1 SGHRS and CDR2 YFSETQ. The CDR3 DNA follows: TGCGCCAGCAGCTTGGGGGACGGCGGCTCCTATAATTCACCCCTCCACTTT. This encodes CASSLGDGGSYNSPLHF. Full variable domain (remainder filled in from reference TRBV5-1 and TRBJ1-6): KAGVTQTPRYLIKTRGQQVTLSCSPISGHRSVSWYQQTPGQGLQFLFEYFSETQRNKGNFPGRFSGRQFSNSRSEMNVSTLELGDSALYLCASSLGDGGSYNSPLHFGNGTRLTVT.

This clonotype was picked up a small number of times. J is TRBJ2-7 and V is TRBV20-1, with 10 bases lining up with TRBD2. Trimming cost V 1 base and J 6 bases; bases outside gene matches: 9. The CDR3 runs 15 residues. From germline, CDR1 is DFQATT and CDR2 SNEGSKA (reference sequence). CDR3 amino acids: CSARASGSWVREQYF. CDR3 DNA sequence: TGCAGTGCTAGAGCTAGCGGGAGCTGGGTACGCGAGCAGTACTTC.

This clonotype was recorded at least ten times. The chain employs TRBV7-2 and TRBJ1-2; possibly TRBD1 for D (5 bases). Germline assignment: CDR1 SGHTA and CDR2 FQGNSA. V was cut by 1 base and J by 8 bases, with 11 bases left in between. This CDR3 comprises 13 residues. The CDR3 nucleotides read TGTGCCAGCAGCTTAGGAGGGGTCGACGGCTACACCTTC. This encodes CASSLGGVDGYTF.

This clonotype appeared many times. The chain has TRBV14 and TRBJ2-7; TRBD2 is a possible D gene (6 bases). CDR1 SGHDN and CDR2 FVKESK come from the germline V gene. Trimming left V 1 base short and J 6 bases short, with 10 bases between. This CDR3 comprises 13 residues. CDR3 DNA: TGTGCCAGCAGCCAAGTAGTCGGGGGCGAGCAGTACTTC. Amino acids: CASSQVVGGEQYF.

A remark on this clonotype: One junction end disagrees with the germline gene, perhaps due to a read error. The chain employs TRBV7-9 and TRBJ1-2; D possibly corresponds to TRBD1 (6 bases). Germline assignment: CDR1 SEHNR and CDR2 FQNEAQ (reference sequence). This CDR3 has 11 residues. This CDR3 reads CASKDQGFDLF. The CDR3 DNA sequence: TGTGCCAGCAAGGATCAGGGGTTCGATCTATTC.

Ten or more counts support this clonotype. The chain is built from TRBV28 and TRBJ2-4; no firm D call. Germline-derived CDR1 and CDR2 are MDHEN and SYDVKM. The CDR3 totals 11 residues. V was clipped by 8 bases and J by 6 bases, with 8 bases between them. The DNA for the CDR3 is TGTGCCAGCGCCCTCGCAAACATTCAGTACTTC. Translating it yields CASALANIQYF.

This clonotype appeared a few times. V gene TRBV12-3 or TRBV12-4 combines with J gene TRBJ1-5, with TRBD1 matching over 8 bases. Unmatched junction bases numbered 4, after V lost 3 bases and J lost 3 bases. This CDR3 spans 15 amino acids. The CDR3 loop is CASSLGTGANQPQHF. The CDR3 DNA reads TGTGCCAGCAGTTTGGGGACAGGAGCCAATCAGCCCCAGCATTTT.

The table lists this clonotype with a few counts. J is TRBJ2-6 and V is TRBV19; D gene ambiguous. Between the trimmed V and J ends, which lost 7 bases and 1 base, there was a span of 8 bases. In germline, CDR1 is LNHDA, CDR2 SQIVND (reference sequence). This CDR3 is 14 amino acids long. The CDR3 DNA sequence: TGTGCCAGTACGACCAGGTCTGGGGCCAACGTCCTGACTTTC. Translation gives CASTTRSGANVLTF.

This clonotype was observed a few times. The rearrangement uses TRBV12-3 or TRBV12-4 and TRBJ2-7; a weak D match, TRBD2 (6 bases). The germline V and J ends were trimmed by 6 bases and 5 bases, with 17 bases remaining between them. CDR3 length: 14 amino acids. CDR3 bases: TGTGCCAGCAGCTCCCTGGGGGGATTGGACGAGCAGTACTTC. Residues: CASSSLGGLDEQYF.